A selection of T cell receptor beta chains follows, all from one sample in a study of OX40 agonist ivuxolimab in advanced cancers. Sequencing was performed with immunoSEQ multiplex PCR; in TCRdb, only in-frame clones are kept and a portion is missing. The sample yields more than 65,000 clones, around 92% seen once. Sequencing was performed on CD4+ or CD8+ T cells sorted from blood, taken in a trial of the OX40 agonist ivuxolimab. The receptors come from an adult with an advanced solid tumor such as melanoma, head and neck, liver or kidney cancer. Each CDR3 is given with its conserved first and last residue. The D gene is left open where the match is weak. Only some rows state a clone size, as once, few, many or a class for expanded clones.

v_call	j_call	d_call	clone_size	cdr3_nt	cdr3_aa
TRBV5-4	TRBJ2-1	TRBD2	NA	TGTGCCAGCTCCGGAACTAGCGGGGCCCATGAGCAGTTCTTC	CASSGTSGAHEQFF
TRBV19	TRBJ2-3	NA	once	TGTGCCAGTAGTGCCTGGGACCCAAACACAGATACGCAGTATTTT	CASSAWDPNTDTQYF
TRBV6-1	TRBJ2-7	TRBD1	medium-sized	TGTGCCAGCTCGTCGTTACAGGGGGCGTCCTACGAGCAGTACTTC	CASSSLQGASYEQYF
TRBV7-9	TRBJ2-7	TRBD1	NA	TGTGCCAGCAGCTTAGCTGAGGTGACAGGGGTCTACGAGCAGTACTTC	CASSLAEVTGVYEQYF
TRBV6-1	TRBJ2-7	TRBD2	NA	TGTGCCAGCAGTGAGTGGGCTAGCGGAGCCTACGAGCAGTACTTC	CASSEWASGAYEQYF
TRBV19	TRBJ1-3	NA	once	TGTGCCAGTTTGTCCGGAAACACCATATATTTT	CASLSGNTIYF
TRBV11-2	TRBJ1-1	NA	NA	TGTGCCAGCAGCCTTTTAACAGGACTGAACACTGAAGCTTTCTTT	CASSLLTGLNTEAFF
TRBV18	TRBJ1-2	TRBD1	NA	TGTGCCAGCTCACCACCTCCCGGGACAGTCTTTAACTATGGCTACACCTTC	CASSPPPGTVFNYGYTF
TRBV6-5	TRBJ1-2	NA	NA	TGTGCCAGCAGTGACACAGGTTATGGCTACACCTTC	CASSDTGYGYTF
TRBV11-2	TRBJ2-7	NA	NA	TGTGCCAGCAGCTCCCACTCCTACGAGCAGTACTTC	CASSSHSYEQYF
TRBV27	TRBJ1-1	NA	NA	TGTGCCAGCAGCCCCGGGACGGCTATAGCAGCTTTCTTT	CASSPGTAIAAFF
TRBV25-1	TRBJ2-3	TRBD2	NA	TGTGCCAGCGGGGCGGGAGACACAGATACGCAGTATTTT	CASGAGDTDTQYF
TRBV7-7	TRBJ2-7	NA	NA	TGTGCCAGCAGCCCAAACTACGGGACGGTCTACGAGCAGTACTTC	CASSPNYGTVYEQYF
TRBV29-1	TRBJ2-7	TRBD1	NA	TGCAGCGCCGAGACAGGGGCTGGTTACGAGCAGTACTTC	CSAETGAGYEQYF
TRBV10-2	TRBJ2-1	TRBD1	NA	TGCGCCAGCAGTCATTCCGGGACAGGGGACAATGAGCAGTTCTTC	CASSHSGTGDNEQFF
TRBV27	TRBJ1-1	TRBD1	NA	TGTGCCAGCAGTTTAGCAGTCGGGTGGCAGGGGGCCTTGAACACTGAAGCTTTCTTT	CASSLAVGWQGALNTEAFF
TRBV29-1	TRBJ1-5	NA	NA	TGCAGCGTTGAAGAGGGGCGAGGGCAGCCCCAGCATTTT	CSVEEGRGQPQHF
TRBV5-5	TRBJ2-7	NA	once	TGTGCCAGCAGCTTGTGGCAGGGTACCTACGAGCAGTACTTC	CASSLWQGTYEQYF
TRBV7-9	TRBJ2-1	TRBD1	NA	TGTGCCAGCAGCTTAGGGGACAGTCCCGTCAATGAGCAGTTCTTC	CASSLGDSPVNEQFF
TRBV6-5	TRBJ2-3	NA	NA	TGTGCCAGCAGTTACTCAGATCAGCCTCGAGATACGCAGTATTTT	CASSYSDQPRDTQYF
TRBV7-8	TRBJ1-1	NA	NA	TGTGCCAGCAGCCCGGACCCTGCCGTGGAAGCTTTCTTT	CASSPDPAVEAFF
TRBV13	TRBJ1-4	NA	once	TGTGCCAGCAGCTCCACGGACAGAACTAATGAAAAACTGTTTTTT	CASSSTDRTNEKLFF
TRBV27	TRBJ2-5	TRBD2	NA	TGTGCCAGCAGTTCCCTAGCGGGGGAAGAGACCCAGTACTTC	CASSSLAGEETQYF
TRBV9	TRBJ1-2	NA	NA	TGTGCCAGCAGCGGAGACAGTGGCTACACCTTC	CASSGDSGYTF
TRBV7-9	TRBJ2-1	TRBD2	NA	TGTGCCAGCAGCTCGCCCGGGACTAGAGGTTCGGGCTTCTACAATGAGCAGTTCTTC	CASSSPGTRGSGFYNEQFF